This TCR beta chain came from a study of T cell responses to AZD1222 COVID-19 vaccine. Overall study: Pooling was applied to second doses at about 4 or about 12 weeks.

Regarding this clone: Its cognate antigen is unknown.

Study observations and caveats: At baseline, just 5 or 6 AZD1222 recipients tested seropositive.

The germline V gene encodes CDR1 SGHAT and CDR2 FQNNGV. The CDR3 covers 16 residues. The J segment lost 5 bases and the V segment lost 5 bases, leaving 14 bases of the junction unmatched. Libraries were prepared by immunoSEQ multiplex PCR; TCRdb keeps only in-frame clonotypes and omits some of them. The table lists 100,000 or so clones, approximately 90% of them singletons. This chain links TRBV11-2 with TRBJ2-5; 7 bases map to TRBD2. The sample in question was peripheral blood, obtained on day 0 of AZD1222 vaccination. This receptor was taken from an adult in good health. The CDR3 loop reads CASSGNRDYGVETQYF. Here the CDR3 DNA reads TGTGCCAGCAGCGGTAACCGGGACTATGGGGTGGAGACCCAGTACTTC.